Below are 14 T cell receptor beta chains sequenced from a single sample in a study of T cell responses to AZD1222 COVID-19 vaccine (dated by TCRdb to about 2021). This specimen's time point label, per the study, means: baseline before first vaccination. Libraries came from the immunoSEQ multiplex PCR assay. TCRdb obtained this table from immuneACCESS and retained in-frame rearrangements with V and J assigned. These tables miss some clones; where compared with another copy, unresolved V genes account for less than half of the shortfall, and the remainder is unexplained. The table for this sample lists about 130,000 clones; roughly 82% of them were counted only once. The ten top clones hold approximately 4% of the sample. Sequenced here: peripheral blood, sampled on day 0 of AZD1222 vaccination. The receptors derive from an adult in good health.

This clone was counted a few times. The chain combines TRBV5-8 with TRBJ1-1, with 7 nucleotides matching TRBD1. The CDR3 is made up of 20 amino acids. V lost 4 bases and J lost 6; bases outside the gene matches: 27. Germline CDR1 SGHTS, CDR2 YDEGEE. The CDR3 nucleotides read TGTGCCAGCAGCCCTGGGACAGTTTTGAGGCGTTCTGCGGTCGTCCCTGAAGCTTTCTTT. This sequence encodes CASSPGTVLRRSAVVPEAFF. The variable domain in full, completed from reference TRBV5-8 and TRBJ1-1, reads EAGVTQSPTHLIKTRGQQATLRCSPISGHTSVYWYQQALGLGLQFLLWYDEGEERNRGNFPPRFSGRQFPNYSSELNVNALELEDSALYLCASSPGTVLRRSAVVPEAFFGQGTRLTVV.

V gene TRBV7-3 combines with J gene TRBJ1-2; the match to TRBD1 covers 7 bases. In germline, CDR1 is SGHTA, CDR2 FQGTGA. The CDR3 totals 14 residues. With 5 bases clipped from V and 0 bases from J, the junction kept 3 bases outside the gene matches. The DNA for the CDR3 is TGTGCCAGCAGCCCGGACAGGACTAACTATGGCTACACCTTC. It is translated as CASSPDRTNYGYTF.

The gene calls are TRBV27 and TRBJ1-5, with D possibly being TRBD1 (5 bases). The CDR3 sequence is 14 residues long. Trimming left V 2 bases short and J 3 bases short, with 8 bases between. The germline V gene encodes CDR1 MNHEY and CDR2 SMNVEV (reference sequence). CDR3: CASSLQGDNQPQHF. Here the CDR3 DNA reads TGTGCCAGCAGTTTACAGGGAGACAATCAGCCCCAGCATTTT.

The chain's CDR3 is CASSLSLTYEQYF. CDR3 in DNA: TGTGCCAGCAGTTTAAGCTTGACCTACGAGCAGTACTTC. The chain recombines TRBV28 with TRBJ2-7, with D unclear. Trimming took 2 bases from V and 2 from J, leaving 7 bases between them. CDR1 is MDHEN and CDR2 is SYDVKM in the germline V gene. The CDR3 loop spans 13 amino acids.

This chain connects TRBV7-8 to TRBJ1-5; no clear D. This CDR3 region has 14 residues. Germline V gene data show CDR1 as SGHVS and CDR2 as FQNEAQ. Trimming stripped 5 bases from V and 0 bases from J, with 8 bases between. CDR3 in amino acids: CASSSEYSNQPQHF. Written as DNA, the CDR3 is TGTGCCAGCAGCAGTGAATATAGCAATCAGCCCCAGCATTTT.

CDR3 region: CASSLNGGERQANYGYTF. CDR3 coding DNA: TGTGCCAGCAGCTTAAATGGGGGAGAGAGGCAAGCTAACTATGGCTACACCTTC. The V and J genes are TRBV7-2 and TRBJ1-2; D is perhaps TRBD1 (5 bases). This CDR3 region has 18 residues. Germline V gene lookup returns CDR1 SGHTA and CDR2 FQGNSA. Trimming pared 2 bases from V and 0 bases from J, leaving 19 bases between.

This clone was counted a single time. The V call is TRBV7-3, the J call TRBJ1-2; weak D call: TRBD1 (6 bases). The V end lost 1 base, the J end lost 0 bases, and 9 bases lay between the germline ends. The V gene's germline CDR1 is SGHTA and CDR2 FQGTGA. This CDR3 spans 15 amino acids. CDR3: CASSLIGGPNYGYTF. CDR3 nucleotide sequence: TGTGCCAGCAGCTTAATAGGGGGGCCTAACTATGGCTACACCTTC.

V is TRBV28 and J is TRBJ1-4; D gene unclear. V lost 5 bases, J lost 3 bases, and 4 bases lay in between. CDR1 is MDHEN and CDR2 is SYDVKM in the germline V gene. The CDR3 contains 12 residues. DNA for the CDR3: TGTGCCAGCAGTACCTCTAATGAAAAACTGTTTTTT. This sequence encodes CASSTSNEKLFF.

This clone was seen repeatedly, ten times or more. The CDR3 DNA reads TGTGCCAGCAGCCGAACAGCGAACTATAATTCACCCCTCCACTTT. Its translation: CASSRTANYNSPLHF. This chain joins TRBV9 and TRBJ1-6, with D uncertain. CDR1 and CDR2 (germline): SGDLS, YYNGEE. This CDR3 contains 15 residues. Trimming took off 4 bases at V and 3 bases at J, with 11 bases between the two ends.

The chain employs TRBV11-2 and TRBJ1-1, with a weak D call TRBD1 (6 bases). The germline CDR1 and CDR2 sequences are SGHAT and FQNNGV. V lost 1 base and J lost 1, with 10 bases in between. The CDR3 runs to 15 residues. The CDR3 bases are TGTGCCAGCAGCTTAGCTCGGGGGCGGAACACTGAAGCTTTCTTT. This gives the protein CASSLARGRNTEAFF. The full variable domain, with the rest looked up from reference TRBV11-2 and TRBJ1-1, is EAGVAQSPRYKIIEKRQSVAFWCNPISGHATLYWYQQILGQGPKLLIQFQNNGVVDDSQLPKDRFSAERLKGVDSTLKIQPAKLEDSAVYLCASSLARGRNTEAFFGQGTRLTVV.

The chain uses TRBV12-3 or TRBV12-4 and TRBJ1-2; D is ambiguous. The germline V and J ends were trimmed by 1 base and 2 bases, with 5 bases remaining between them. The CDR3 totals 13 residues. The CDR3 protein is CASSLGGNYGYTF. The CDR3, as DNA: TGTGCCAGCAGTTTAGGCGGAAACTATGGCTACACCTTC.

The chain joins TRBV11-1 to TRBJ1-1; 7 positions match TRBD1. The junction had 5 bases not matched to a gene; V was cut back by 5 bases and J by 11 bases. There are 11 residues in the CDR3. Germline-derived CDR1 and CDR2 are SGHAT and FQDESV (reference sequence). CDR3 bases: TGTGCCAGCAGCAACGGGACAGACGCTTTCTTT. Its translation is CASSNGTDAFF.

The chain joins TRBV30 to TRBJ2-2; weak D call: TRBD1 (7 bases). CDR3 length: 14 amino acids. V lost 1 base to trimming and J lost 4 bases, with 10 bases between them. Germline lookup yields CDR1 GTSNPN and CDR2 SVGIG (reference sequence). Here the CDR3 reads CAWSGRGLTGELFF. In DNA form, the CDR3 reads TGTGCCTGGAGTGGGAGGGGGCTCACCGGGGAGCTGTTTTTT.

The chain couples TRBV29-1 to TRBJ1-2; D is uncertain. Germline CDR1 reads SQVTM; CDR2 reads ANQGSEA. This CDR3 has 12 amino acids. The ends were cut back, 3 bases at V and 7 bases at J, with 12 bases in the middle. The CDR3 DNA sequence: TGCAGCGTTGATGTCGGATCCTTTGGCTACACCTTC. Protein sequence: CSVDVGSFGYTF.